This section outlines one T cell receptor (beta chain) sequence together with its context. Its antigen is currently unknown. These data come from a study of cytomegalovirus exposure and HLA in healthy donors. Study-wide findings and caveats: A later analysis linked a missense DCLRE1C variant to TCR beta V- and J-gene trimming. Some TCR beta chains (around 160 of them) were listed as cytomegalovirus-associated. As was reported, the classifier diagnosed cytomegalovirus status with high specificity and sensitivity. Per a prior analysis, the majority of TCR beta V segments were productive roughly 87% or roughly 30% of the time.

60 Vbeta and 13 Jbeta primers were used in PCR. The method was immunoSEQ multiplex PCR; TCRdb's version includes in-frame clones alone and lacks a portion of them. The sample has around 300,000 clones; roughly two thirds are singletons. The CDR3 covers 15 residues. Germline values: CDR1 WSHSY, CDR2 SAAADI. V dropped 7 bases and J dropped 4 bases, with 16 bases sitting between them. Material for sequencing was PBMCs. The sequence was collected from a female donor in good health and CMV-seronegative. The J gene is TRBJ2-2, the V gene TRBV10-2; perhaps TRBD2 as D (6 bases). In nucleotides, the CDR3 is TGCGCCAGCATAAGGAGTGAGGGAGGCACCGGGGAGCTGTTTTTT. Its translation: CASIRSEGGTGELFF.